The 17 T cell receptor beta chains presented below share a single source sample, sequenced in a study of shared clonotypes between healthy human individuals. Produced via immunoSEQ multiplex PCR; TCRdb's table is partial and in-frame only. Of roughly 2 million clones listed, approximately 94% were seen once; the top ten hold over 0.1%. The sample comprised naive CD4+ T cells sorted from blood. Subset indicated: CD45RA+ positively selected. The source of these receptors is a man aged 18-30 years in good health.

The chain is built from TRBV25-1 and TRBJ2-5, with 7 bases fitting TRBD1. The germline V gene has CDR1 MGHDK and CDR2 SYGVNS. The CDR3 has 15 amino acids. Losses at the gene ends were 7 bases for V and 5 bases for J; bases not matched to a gene: 13. CDR3 DNA: TGTGCCAGCACCTCCGTTCGAGGGGGCGGGGAGACCCAGTACTTC. Protein: CASTSVRGGGETQYF. Drawing the rest from reference TRBV25-1 and TRBJ2-5, the complete variable domain is EADIYQTPRYLVIGTGKKITLECSQTMGHDKMYWYQQDPGMELHLIHYSYGVNSTEKGDLSSESTVSRIRTEHFPLTLESARPSHTSQYLCASTSVRGGGETQYFGPGTRLLVL.

The count of this clone is one. This chain uses TRBV4-1 with TRBJ2-7; 9 bases agree with TRBD2. Per the germline V gene, CDR1 is MGHRA and CDR2 is YSYEKL. The CDR3 is made up of 16 amino acids. V trimming: 3 bases; J trimming: 3 bases; junction bases outside the gene matches: 9. Here the CDR3 reads CASSQGPGLAHYEQYF. The DNA of the CDR3 is TGCGCCAGCAGCCAGGGCCCGGGACTAGCTCACTACGAGCAGTACTTC.

The CDR3 bases are TGCAGCGTCCTTCTCCAAGGCAGGCACACTGAAGCTTTCTTT. This sequence encodes CSVLLQGRHTEAFF. This chain joins TRBV29-1 and TRBJ1-1, with D hard to call. Germline lookup yields CDR1 SQVTM and CDR2 ANQGSEA. The germline V and J ends were trimmed by 6 bases and 3 bases, with 17 bases remaining between them. This CDR3 contains 14 residues.

The rearrangement joins TRBV10-3 to TRBJ2-7; 9 bases map to TRBD2. The germline gives CDR1 ENHRY, CDR2 SYGVKD. CDR3 size: 14 residues. J was trimmed by 3 bases and V by 6 bases; bases with no gene match: 6. CDR3 amino acids: CAISDYSGSYEQYF. The CDR3 DNA sequence: TGTGCCATCAGCGATTATAGCGGGAGCTACGAGCAGTACTTC.

J is TRBJ2-7 and V is TRBV7-2; the D is unclear. CDR3 size: 14 residues. Germline loops: CDR1 SGHTA, CDR2 FQGNSA. Deletions cut 6 bases from V and 9 bases from J, with 21 bases between. CDR3 amino acids: CASRPPSSPSGQYF. Written as DNA, the CDR3 is TGTGCCAGCAGACCTCCCTCGAGCCCTTCGGGGCAGTACTTC.

This chain joins TRBV10-3 and TRBJ2-1; maybe TRBD1 (6 bases). Germline CDR1 is ENHRY and CDR2 is SYGVKD. Trimming shortened V by 0 bases and J by 2 bases, and 11 bases separated the two germline ends. The CDR3 runs 16 residues. CDR3 DNA sequence: TGTGCCATCAGTGAGTCCGGCAGGGGAACCTACAATGAGCAGTTCTTC. It yields the protein CAISESGRGTYNEQFF.

The chain has TRBV5-6 and TRBJ1-3, with D perhaps TRBD1 (6 bases). The CDR3 consists of 15 residues. The V end lost 3 bases, the J end lost 0 bases, and 10 bases lay between the germline ends. Germline V gene lookup returns CDR1 SGHDT and CDR2 YYEEEE. The CDR3 DNA follows: TGTGCCAGCAGCTATAGGGGGAGCTCTGGAAACACCATATATTTT. Protein product: CASSYRGSSGNTIYF.

The V gene is TRBV5-1, the J gene TRBJ1-6; weak D call: TRBD1 (6 bases). Per germline, CDR1 SGHRS and CDR2 YFSETQ. V shed 3 bases and J shed 7 bases, with 14 bases lying between them. The CDR3 contains 15 residues. In DNA form, the CDR3 reads TGCGCCAGCAGCTCCCAACAGGGACCGAATTCACCCCTCCACTTT. It codes for CASSSQQGPNSPLHF.

The J gene is TRBJ1-4, the V gene TRBV25-1, with D hard to call. This CDR3 has 17 amino acids. Germline V CDR1 and CDR2: MGHDK, SYGVNS. Trimming stripped 6 bases from V and 0 bases from J, with 17 bases between. CDR3 DNA sequence: TGTGCCAGCAGCCGGGGAGGCTTGGGCTCAACTAATGAAAAACTGTTTTTT. Its translation is CASSRGGLGSTNEKLFF. The complete variable domain, with remaining parts taken from reference TRBV25-1 and TRBJ1-4, reads EADIYQTPRYLVIGTGKKITLECSQTMGHDKMYWYQQDPGMELHLIHYSYGVNSTEKGDLSSESTVSRIRTEHFPLTLESARPSHTSQYLCASSRGGLGSTNEKLFFGSGTQLSVL.

The V and J genes are TRBV7-2 and TRBJ2-1; TRBD2 agrees at 9 bases. CDR3 length: 15 residues. Germline CDR1 and CDR2: SGHTA and FQGNSA. Trimming at V came to 5 bases and at J to 9 bases, leaving 11 bases not matched to a gene. The CDR3 here is CASSPLTSGPSEQFF. The CDR3 DNA sequence: TGTGCCAGCAGCCCGCTGACTAGCGGTCCGAGTGAGCAGTTCTTC.

This chain connects TRBV4-1 to TRBJ2-5; 9 nucleotides line up with TRBD2. The V gene's germline CDR1 is MGHRA and CDR2 YSYEKL. Trimming took 1 base from V and 4 from J; bases not matched to a gene: 4. This CDR3 spans 15 amino acids. The CDR3 DNA follows: TGCGCCAGCAGCCAAGTGGGACTAGCCTCAGAGACCCAGTACTTC. Translation: CASSQVGLASETQYF.

V gene TRBV7-9 combines with J gene TRBJ2-5; D may match TRBD1 or TRBD2 (5 bases each). The CDR3 runs to 15 residues. V was trimmed by 3 bases and J by 6 bases, leaving 17 bases between them. Germline V CDR1 and CDR2: SEHNR, FQNEAQ (reference sequence). This CDR3 is CASSFGDQKGKTQYF. DNA for the CDR3: TGTGCCAGCAGCTTCGGGGACCAGAAGGGGAAGACCCAGTACTTC.

V is TRBV12-5 and J is TRBJ1-2; D is perhaps TRBD1 (5 bases). Germline loops: CDR1 LGHNT, CDR2 FRNRAP. The CDR3 extends over 13 amino acids. V was trimmed by 7 bases and J by 5 bases, leaving 14 bases between them. This chain's CDR3 is CASVLGEEYGYTF. The DNA of the CDR3 is TGTGCTAGTGTCTTAGGGGAAGAATATGGCTACACCTTC.

Worth noting for this clone: Within the sample, other DNA sequences also encode this same CDR3. The chain combines TRBV5-6 with TRBJ1-5, with 7 bases that match TRBD1. The germline V gene encodes CDR1 SGHDT and CDR2 YYEEEE. The CDR3 runs to 15 residues. The J segment lost 6 bases and the V segment lost 0 bases, leaving 6 bases of the junction unmatched. The CDR3 nucleotides are TGTGCCAGCAGCTTGGGTACAGGGGTTCCTCAGCCCCAGCATTTT. Translated, it gives CASSLGTGVPQPQHF.

The V gene is TRBV6-5, the J gene TRBJ2-5; D unresolved. Germline CDR1 MNHEY, CDR2 SVGAGI. V was cut by 2 bases and J by 5 bases, with 12 bases left in between. CDR3 size: 14 residues. The CDR3 DNA reads TGTGCCAGCAGTTACGGGGTGCCTCTGGAGACCCAGTACTTC. Protein sequence: CASSYGVPLETQYF.

Points on this clone: Within the sample, other DNA sequences also encode this same CDR3. The rearrangement joins TRBV9 to TRBJ2-5; D remains unclear. The CDR3 spans 13 residues. Per the germline V gene, CDR1 is SGDLS and CDR2 is YYNGEE. With 0 bases removed from V and 2 bases from J, the gap between germline ends came to 5 bases. The CDR3 DNA reads as TGTGCCAGCAGCGTAGCGGGTCAAGAGACCCAGTACTTC. Translating gives CASSVAGQETQYF.

This clone appeared a single time. V gene TRBV19 combines with J gene TRBJ2-7; possibly TRBD2 for D (6 bases). CDR1 is LNHDA, CDR2 SQIVND, per germline (reference sequence). CDR3 length: 15 residues. Trimming cost V 3 bases and J 2 bases, with 14 bases left between them. CDR3 sequence: CASSISRGTAYEQYF. For the CDR3, the DNA is TGTGCCAGTAGTATTTCCCGCGGGACCGCCTACGAGCAGTACTTC.